These 22 T cell receptor beta chains were sequenced from one sample in a study of blood T cell repertoires in COVID-19. Clones were sequenced by immunoSEQ multiplex PCR, and TCRdb holds only the in-frame ones, with some missing. The sample includes around 120,000 clones, around 83% of them seen just once. The sample consisted of peripheral blood. These receptors all stem from a man aged 35-49 years with active or convalescent COVID-19.

The V call is TRBV7-6, the J call TRBJ2-1; D is perhaps TRBD1 (6 bases). The CDR3 extends over 15 amino acids. V dropped 0 bases and J dropped 3 bases, with 9 bases sitting between them. The germline V gene has CDR1 SGHVS and CDR2 FNYEAQ. The CDR3 reads CASSLADSRYNEQFF. The CDR3 DNA sequence: TGTGCCAGCAGCTTAGCGGACAGCCGCTACAATGAGCAGTTCTTC.

The rearrangement uses TRBV5-1 and TRBJ1-4; TRBD1 aligns across 9 bases. CDR3 size: 15 residues. Germline values: CDR1 SGHRS, CDR2 YFSETQ. J gave up 3 bases and V 2 bases, and 2 bases lay outside the gene matches. CDR3 region: CASSLQGASNEKLFF. The CDR3 DNA reads TGCGCCAGCAGCTTACAGGGGGCCTCTAATGAAAAACTGTTTTTT.

The chain is built from TRBV27 and TRBJ1-3, with D possibly being TRBD1 (6 bases). The germline V and J ends were trimmed by 6 bases and 2 bases, with 17 bases remaining between them. Germline CDR1 MNHEY, CDR2 SMNVEV (reference sequence). The CDR3 spans 16 residues. In DNA, the CDR3 is TGTGCCAGCAGACCACACCGGGACAACGCTGGAAACACCATATATTTT. This codes for CASRPHRDNAGNTIYF.

The V gene is TRBV5-1, the J gene TRBJ2-5; TRBD2 might be the D (6 bases). CDR1 is SGHRS and CDR2 is YFSETQ in the germline V gene. V lost 5 bases and J 5 bases, leaving 19 bases between the germline ends. This CDR3 contains 15 residues. CDR3 protein: CASSPGTGVRETQYF. For the CDR3, the DNA is TGCGCCAGCAGTCCCGGGACGGGGGTAAGGGAGACCCAGTACTTC.

The CDR3 DNA reads TGTGCCAGCAGTGACCGACAGGCCCTTCTTTACAATGAGCAGTTCTTC. Protein product: CASSDRQALLYNEQFF. The V gene is TRBV25-1, the J gene TRBJ2-1; weak D call: TRBD1 (6 bases). V was pared by 3 bases and J by 4 bases, with 16 bases between. The CDR3 consists of 16 residues. The germline CDR1 and CDR2 sequences are MGHDK and SYGVNS.

The sample holds a few counts of this clone. The CDR3 spells CASSQTGVNTEAFF. CDR3 nucleotide sequence: TGTGCCAGCAGCCAGACAGGGGTGAACACTGAAGCTTTCTTT. The chain employs TRBV3-1 (or the pseudogene TRBV3-2) and TRBJ1-1, with 8 nucleotides matching TRBD1. The V gene end was trimmed by 3 bases and the J gene end by 0 bases; junction bases not matched to a gene: 0. Germline V gene data show CDR1 as LGHDT and CDR2 as YNNKEL (reference sequence). The CDR3 has 14 residues.

The CDR3 DNA sequence: TGTGCCAGCAGCTCCACCCAGGGGGCTAATGAAAAACTGTTTTTT. Translating it yields CASSSTQGANEKLFF. This chain links TRBV7-2 with TRBJ1-4; 7 bases line up with TRBD1. The CDR3 covers 15 residues. Looked up from germline, CDR1 is SGHTA and CDR2 is FQGNSA. The V gene end was trimmed by 4 bases and the J gene end by 3 bases; junction bases not matched to a gene: 5.

This sequence joins TRBV4-2 and TRBJ2-1; TRBD2 aligns across 16 bases. The CDR3 runs to 15 residues. J was trimmed by 9 bases and V by 5 bases; bases with no gene match: 4. Germline CDR1 is LGHNA and CDR2 is YNFKEQ. The CDR3 DNA is TGTGCCAGCAGCGGGACTAGCGGGGGGGCAGTTGAGCAGTTCTTC. This gives the protein CASSGTSGGAVEQFF.

This chain uses TRBV30 with TRBJ1-1, with D perhaps matching TRBD1 (5 bases). V was shortened by 0 bases and J by 4 bases, with 9 bases between the two germline ends. The CDR3 has 13 amino acids. The germline CDR1 and CDR2 sequences are GTSNPN and SVGIG (reference sequence). CDR3 amino acids: CAWSVRGGTEAFF. The CDR3 DNA sequence: TGTGCCTGGAGTGTACGGGGGGGCACTGAAGCTTTCTTT.

This chain links TRBV4-3 with TRBJ2-5; weak D call: TRBD2 (6 bases). The V and J ends lost 11 bases and 1 base respectively, with 14 bases between them. The CDR3 extends over 13 amino acids. Germline CDR1 LGHNA, CDR2 YSLEER. CDR3 protein: CAGLREFQETQYF. Written as DNA, the CDR3 is TGCGCCGGACTAAGGGAGTTCCAAGAGACCCAGTACTTC.

This chain joins TRBV6-4 and TRBJ2-2; possibly TRBD2 for D (6 bases). The CDR3 spans 16 residues. Trimming took off 4 bases at V and 0 bases at J, with 12 bases between the two ends. CDR1 and CDR2 from the germline V gene are MRHNA and SNTAGT. The CDR3 nucleotides read TGTGCCAGCAGTGTTGGTAGCGGTTCGAACACCGGGGAGCTGTTTTTT. The encoded protein is CASSVGSGSNTGELFF.

The gene calls are TRBV6-6 and TRBJ2-7; D is perhaps TRBD1 (5 bases). The CDR3 runs to 15 residues. Per the germline V gene, CDR1 is MNHNY and CDR2 is SVGAGI (reference sequence). Trimming shortened V by 5 bases and J by 0 bases, and 14 bases separated the two germline ends. The CDR3 DNA reads as TGTGCCAGCAGTCGTTTGGGGCAGAACTCCTACGAGCAGTACTTC. This encodes CASSRLGQNSYEQYF.

This chain connects TRBV2 to TRBJ2-7; 12 nucleotides agree with TRBD1. Germline loops: CDR1 SNHLY, CDR2 FYNNEI. V trimming: 3 bases; J trimming: 7 bases; junction bases outside the gene matches: 7. The CDR3 has 15 amino acids. The CDR3 spells CASSEGDRGLREQYF. The CDR3, as DNA: TGTGCCAGCAGTGAGGGGGACAGGGGGCTGAGGGAGCAGTACTTC.

The chain uses TRBV20-1 and TRBJ1-1, with D perhaps matching TRBD1 (6 bases). Trimming took off 3 bases at V and 1 base at J, with 9 bases between the two ends. In germline, CDR1 is DFQATT, CDR2 SNEGSKA (reference sequence). The CDR3 runs 13 residues. The CDR3 nucleotides read TGCAGTGCTAGTGGGGACAAGAACACTGAAGCTTTCTTT. The encoded protein is CSASGDKNTEAFF.

The CDR3 DNA reads TGTGCCAGCAGTTCTCCAGTCCCAGATACGCAGTATTTT. As protein: CASSSPVPDTQYF. The chain couples TRBV6-2 or TRBV6-3 to TRBJ2-3; no reliable D call. V lost 4 bases and J 4 bases, leaving 9 bases between the germline ends. The CDR3 has 13 amino acids. The germline V gene has CDR1 MNHEY and CDR2 SVGEGT.

The chain links TRBV6-5 to TRBJ2-7; tentative D call: TRBD2 (5 bases). The CDR3 is 16 amino acids. Per the germline V gene, CDR1 is MNHEY and CDR2 is SVGAGI. The V gene lost 2 bases and the J gene lost 0 bases, with 14 bases spanning the gap. The DNA for the CDR3 is TGTGCCAGCAGTTACGACGGGGTTGGGAACTCCTACGAGCAGTACTTC. Translated, it gives CASSYDGVGNSYEQYF.

Only one count was recorded for this clone. This sequence joins TRBV7-2 and TRBJ1-1; TRBD1 matches 7 bases. Trimming removed 6 bases from V and 5 bases from J; junction bases left unmatched: 9. Germline V CDR1 and CDR2: SGHTA, FQGNSA. This CDR3 has 14 residues. Written as DNA, the CDR3 is TGTGCCAGCAGGAGACAGGGAGTGGAGACTGAAGCTTTCTTT. Its translation is CASRRQGVETEAFF.

The rearrangement uses TRBV18 and TRBJ2-7, with TRBD1 identical over 7 bases. V trimming: 4 bases; J trimming: 6 bases; junction bases outside the gene matches: 6. Per the germline V gene, CDR1 is KGHSH and CDR2 is LQKENI. This CDR3 spans 13 amino acids. CDR3 bases: TGTGCCAGCTCACTCCGACAGGGTAGCGAGCAGTACTTC. It is translated as CASSLRQGSEQYF.

The chain links TRBV12-3 or TRBV12-4 to TRBJ1-5; 9 nucleotides align to TRBD1. V was pared by 6 bases and J by 7 bases, with 4 bases of the junction left unmatched. The CDR3 has 13 residues. This CDR3 is CASRGTGSQPQHF. CDR3 in DNA: TGTGCCAGCAGAGGGACAGGGTCCCAGCCCCAGCATTTT.

This clone was counted a few times. The chain is built from TRBV4-1 and TRBJ1-6, with D maybe TRBD1 (5 bases). Germline V gene lookup returns CDR1 MGHRA and CDR2 YSYEKL. This CDR3 has 18 residues. V lost 0 bases, J lost 2 bases, and 14 bases lay in between. CDR3 sequence reads: CASSQDGRGVAYNSPLHF. The DNA for the CDR3 is TGCGCCAGCAGCCAAGACGGTAGGGGTGTCGCCTATAATTCACCCCTCCACTTT.

For the CDR3, the DNA is TGCGCCAGCAGCGTGACGACAGGGGGCTACAATGAGCAGTTCTTC. As protein: CASSVTTGGYNEQFF. The chain joins TRBV5-1 to TRBJ2-1; 9 bases line up with TRBD1. Looked up from germline, CDR1 is SGHRS and CDR2 is YFSETQ. Losses at the gene ends were 4 bases for V and 3 bases for J; bases not matched to a gene: 5. The CDR3 contains 15 residues.

V and J are TRBV12-3 or TRBV12-4 and TRBJ2-7, with D possibly TRBD2 on 5 matching bases. The V gene lost 6 bases and the J gene lost 10 bases, with 16 bases spanning the gap. The CDR3 consists of 12 residues. This chain's CDR3 is CASSHGEGRQYF. The CDR3 coding sequence is TGTGCCAGCAGCCACGGGGAAGGGCGACAGTACTTC.